The next 3 T cell receptor beta chains were all read from a single sample in a study of blood T cells in healthy people across ages. A J-beta primer mix and a sample-barcoded 5' primer were used in a second PCR of about 7 to 12 cycles. TCRdb processed the 5' RACE reads anew with MiXCR; each CDR3 protein has one entry. Counted here are roughly 790,000 distinct CDR3 sequences, roughly 45% occurring once; the ten biggest clones make up 20% to 25%. Material for sequencing was blood. The receptors here all came from a woman aged 55-69 years in good health.

This clonotype was detected a few times. The V gene is TRBV12-3 or TRBV12-4, the J gene TRBJ2-7; D gene unclear. Deletions cut 3 bases from V and 10 bases from J, with 13 bases between. This CDR3 contains 12 residues. The CDR3 nucleotides are TGTGCCAGCAGTTTCGCAGGACGACCACAGTACTTC. Amino acid sequence: CASSFAGRPQYF.

A remark on this clonotype: Relative to the germline gene, one junction end is altered; a read error may explain this. J is TRBJ1-2 and V is TRBV3-1, with 7 bases fitting TRBD1. CDR3 length equals 12 residues. Germline V gives CDR1 LGHDT, CDR2 YNNKEL (reference sequence). The CDR3 bases are TGCGCCAGCAGCCATTGGCAGGGGGACCACACCTTC. The encoded protein is CASSHWQGDHTF. Full variable domain (missing parts from reference TRBV3-1 and TRBJ1-2): DTAVSQTPKYLVTQMGNDKSIKCEQNLGHDTMYWYKQDSKKFLKIMFSYNNKELIINETVPNRFSPKSPDKAHLNLHINSLELGDSAVYFCASSHWQGDHTFGSGTRLTVV.

This clonotype was counted a few times. V and J are TRBV2 and TRBJ1-1; D gene unclear. The length of the CDR3 is 14 residues. Trimming left V 3 bases short and J 4 bases short, with 12 bases between. In germline, CDR1 is SNHLY, CDR2 FYNNEI. This CDR3 is CASSEGAMGTEAFF. CDR3 in DNA: TGTGCCAGCAGTGAGGGAGCCATGGGCACTGAAGCTTTCTTT.